This T cell receptor beta chain was sequenced for a study of CD8 T cells in Susac syndrome. The germline V gene encodes CDR1 SGHVS and CDR2 FNYEAQ. V lost 1 base, J lost 2 bases, and 6 bases lay in between. The CDR3 consists of 15 residues. An input of about 0.5 to 1 ug of RNA was subjected to reverse transcription using random hexamers. TCRdb processed the immunoSEQ multiplex PCR reads anew with MiXCR; each CDR3 protein has one entry. The sample shows 50,000 or so distinct CDR3 sequences, 80% to 95% of them seen only once. The authors carried out high-throughput sequencing of TCR beta. They applied it to CD8+ and CD4+ T cells obtained from blood.

This chain connects TRBV7-6 to TRBJ2-6; D could derive from TRBD1 or TRBD2 (5 bases each). The receptor was isolated from a human donor in good health. The sequenced material came from CD8+ T cells from PBMCs. The CDR3 region has the DNA TGTGCCAGCAGCTTAGGAGGGGCTGGGGCCAACGTCCTGACTTTC. Its translation is CASSLGGAGANVLTF.